This is a list of T cell receptor beta chains from one sample in a study of cytotoxic CD8 clonotypes in ibrutinib-treated CLL. Only in-frame clones appear in the TCRdb table, and some are missing; sequencing was by immunoSEQ multiplex PCR. The sample contains approximately 170,000 clones, about 88% of which appear only once. The sample here was PBMCs, taken at disease progression, from a patient treated with ibrutinib. The receptors were sampled from a human donor with chronic lymphocytic leukemia. The CDR3 runs from the conserved cysteine through the conserved F or W. The order of the fields is clone size, D gene, J gene, V gene, CDR3 DNA, CDR3 protein. A D gene is named only where the DNA matches it firmly. Where a row states a size, it is once, few, many or the class of an expanded clone; other rows omit it.

>.|.|TRBJ2-3|TRBV6-5
TGTGCCAGCAGTTACACTACGGGACACCTCACAGATACGCAGTATTTT
CASSYTTGHLTDTQYF
>.|.|TRBJ2-7|TRBV15
TGTGCCACCAGCAGAGAAGGGGGATTCTACGAGCAGTACTTC
CATSREGGFYEQYF
>once|.|TRBJ2-7|TRBV18
TGTGCCAGCTCACCCCCCTCTACATTTCGTGAGCAGTACTTC
CASSPPSTFREQYF
>.|TRBD2|TRBJ2-1|TRBV9
TGTGCCAGCACCGTAGCGGGAGGGGGAAGGGGCGAGCAGTTCTTC
CASTVAGGGRGEQFF
>.|.|TRBJ1-2|TRBV7-8
TGTGCCAGCAGCCTCGGGACTAACTATGGCTACACCTTC
CASSLGTNYGYTF
>.|.|TRBJ2-1|TRBV4-1
TGCGCCAGCAGCCCTTACTATGGTGAGCAGTTCTTC
CASSPYYGEQFF
>.|TRBD1|TRBJ2-7|TRBV7-2
TGTGCCAGCAGCTTAGAGGGGACAGGGGTGCGCGAGCAGTACTTC
CASSLEGTGVREQYF
>.|.|TRBJ2-7|TRBV5-6
TGTGCCAGCAGCGTCGCGGTCTCCTACGAGCAGTACTTC
CASSVAVSYEQYF
>.|.|TRBJ2-7|TRBV11-2
TGTGCCAGCAGCCCAGAGTTAGGGCAGTCGGAGCAGTACTTC
CASSPELGQSEQYF
>.|.|TRBJ1-2|TRBV27
TGTGCCAGCAGCTCCAGGGCGGGGAACTATGGCTACACCTTC
CASSSRAGNYGYTF
>once|TRBD2|TRBJ2-7|TRBV28
TGTGCCAGCAGTTCGGTGGGAGGGCCCTCTTGGGAGCAGTACTTC
CASSSVGGPSWEQYF
>.|.|TRBJ2-3|TRBV11-3
TGTGCCAGCACCTCCGGGACCTCCCGAAATACGCAGTATTTT
CASTSGTSRNTQYF
>.|TRBD2|TRBJ2-7|TRBV11-2
TGTGCCAGCAGCCAGACTAGCGGGGGAACAAGCGAGCAGTACTTC
CASSQTSGGTSEQYF
>.|.|TRBJ2-1|TRBV29-1
TGCAGCGTTGTGTGGAGGTCCTACAATGAGCAGTTCTTC
CSVVWRSYNEQFF
>.|TRBD1|TRBJ2-7|TRBV28
TGTGCCAGCAGTTTAGCTCAGGGGGCGGGCTCCTACGAGCAGTACTTC
CASSLAQGAGSYEQYF
>.|.|TRBJ1-3|TRBV11-2
TGTGCCAGCAGCTTAGCGGCGAGCTCTGGAAACACCATATATTTT
CASSLAASSGNTIYF
>.|TRBD1|TRBJ1-2|TRBV5-4
TGTGCCAGCAGCTTGACAGGGGACAACACCTTC
CASSLTGDNTF
>.|.|TRBJ2-1|TRBV28
TGTGCCAGCGACGCGGGGTCCTACAATGAGCAGTTCTTC
CASDAGSYNEQFF
>once|TRBD1|TRBJ2-7|TRBV4-3
TGCGCCAGCAGCCAGGACGACAGGGGGGGCTCCTACGAGCAGTACTTC
CASSQDDRGGSYEQYF
>.|TRBD1|TRBJ1-1|TRBV5-1
TGCGCCAGCAGCTCGGCAGGGGGTTACACTGAAGCTTTCTTT
CASSSAGGYTEAFF
>once|.|TRBJ1-3|TRBV7-6
TGTGCCAGCAGCCGATTTGCAGCAGATGGAAACACCATATATTTT
CASSRFAADGNTIYF
>few|.|TRBJ1-1|TRBV7-8
TGTGCCAGCAGCCTTAGGAGTATTCCTGAAGCTTTCTTT
CASSLRSIPEAFF
>.|.|TRBJ2-7|TRBV28
TGTGCCAGCAGTTCCTCCGGGACATTTGAATGGGCCGAGCAGTACTTC
CASSSSGTFEWAEQYF
>.|TRBD1|TRBJ2-7|TRBV12-5
TGTGCTAGTGGTTTTCTACAGGGGGGCTCCTACGAGCAGTACTTC
CASGFLQGGSYEQYF
>.|TRBD1|TRBJ2-7|TRBV29-1
TGCAGCGTTAGACAGGGGGTTCTAGTCTACGAGCAGTACTTC
CSVRQGVLVYEQYF
>.|.|TRBJ2-3|TRBV10-3
TGTGCCATCAGTGCCGGACAAGACACAGATACGCAGTATTTT
CAISAGQDTDTQYF
>.|.|TRBJ1-3|TRBV5-1
TGCGCCAGCAGCTTGGACACGTCTGGAAACACCATATATTTT
CASSLDTSGNTIYF
>.|.|TRBJ1-5|TRBV5-1
TGCGCCAGCAGCTTCGGTCGAAATCAGCCCCAGCATTTT
CASSFGRNQPQHF
>.|.|TRBJ1-5|TRBV2
TGTGCAGCTAATGCCTTTGGGGGACAGCCCCAGCATTTT
CAANAFGGQPQHF
>.|.|TRBJ2-7|TRBV6-5
TGTGCCAGCACGGACGGTGTCCGGACCTACGAGCAGTACTTC
CASTDGVRTYEQYF
>.|TRBD1|TRBJ2-1|TRBV7-3
TGTGCCAGCAGCCCAGTACCGACAGGGGAAAATGAGCAGTTCTTC
CASSPVPTGENEQFF
>.|.|TRBJ2-1|TRBV5-1
TGCGCCAGCAGCTTGGGCCCCTTGGGGGCGTACAATGAGCAGTTCTTC
CASSLGPLGAYNEQFF
>few|TRBD1|TRBJ1-1|TRBV7-9
TGTGCCAGCAGCCCGATAGGACAGGGGGCCACTGAAGCTTTCTTT
CASSPIGQGATEAFF
>.|.|TRBJ2-7|TRBV5-6
TGTGCCAGCAGCTTGGCCGGGCTGTACGAGCAGTACTTC
CASSLAGLYEQYF
>.|.|TRBJ2-7|TRBV30
TGTGCCTGGGGTCTATACGAGCAGTACTTC
CAWGLYEQYF
>.|.|TRBJ1-2|TRBV2
TGTGCCAGCAGGAAGGACGGGTCAATTAACTATGGCTACACCTTC
CASRKDGSINYGYTF
>.|.|TRBJ1-5|TRBV6-1
TGTGCCAGCAGTCGGGACACAGCTCAGCCCCAGCATTTT
CASSRDTAQPQHF
>.|TRBD1|TRBJ2-3|TRBV28
TGTGCCAGCAAAAGGTGGACAGGGACCGAAGGGGATACGCAGTATTTT
CASKRWTGTEGDTQYF
>once|TRBD1|TRBJ2-2|TRBV7-2
TGTGCCAGCAGCCCGAATCCACAGGGGCTGGGCGGGGAGCTGTTTTTT
CASSPNPQGLGGELFF
>.|.|TRBJ2-2|TRBV7-6
TGTGCCAGCAGCTTGCCTAGGACCACCGGGGAGCTGTTTTTT
CASSLPRTTGELFF
>.|TRBD2|TRBJ2-1|TRBV14
TGTGCCAGCAGCCAAGATCCTGGACTAGCGCGTTATGAGCAGTTCTTC
CASSQDPGLARYEQFF
>.|.|TRBJ1-5|TRBV7-2
TGTGCCAGCAGCTTAGAGTCGGGCCAGCCCCAGCATTTT
CASSLESGQPQHF
>few|.|TRBJ1-1|TRBV30
TGTGCCTGGAGCCCCAGGAACACTGAAGCTTTCTTT
CAWSPRNTEAFF
>.|.|TRBJ2-1|TRBV27
TGTGCCAGCAGTTCCCATGGGAGCAGCAATGAGCAGTTCTTC
CASSSHGSSNEQFF
>.|TRBD1|TRBJ2-3|TRBV18
TGTGCCAGCTCACCTTGGGGACCTTGGACAGGGGGCGGTAGCACAGATACGCAGTATTTT
CASSPWGPWTGGGSTDTQYF
>once|TRBD1|TRBJ2-4|TRBV27
TGTGCCAGCACCTCGGACAGGGGGCGCCGGAGGGTGTCCAAAAACATTCAGTACTTC
CASTSDRGRRRVSKNIQYF